The 11 T cell receptor beta chains below all came from one sample that was sequenced in a study of cytotoxic CD8 clonotypes in ibrutinib-treated CLL. The data were produced by immunoSEQ multiplex PCR, yet TCRdb's version contains in-frame clones alone and is incomplete. The sample carries some 70,000 clones, 90% recorded once. The sequencing used PBMCs, collected after 12 months of ibrutinib treatment. Source of these receptors: a human donor with chronic lymphocytic leukemia.

In its sample, this clone was seen a few times. The chain combines TRBV11-3 with TRBJ2-3; 11 bases are a match to TRBD2. J lost 4 bases, V lost 5 bases, and 8 bases had no gene match. The CDR3 runs to 16 residues. Germline values: CDR1 SGHNT, CDR2 YENEEA. CDR3 in DNA: TGTGCCAGCAGCCATCGGACTAGCGGGCAATCAGATACGCAGTATTTT. It translates to CASSHRTSGQSDTQYF.

V usage is TRBV18 and J usage is TRBJ2-2; 8 bases fit TRBD2. The CDR3 has 18 amino acids. Germline loops: CDR1 KGHSH, CDR2 LQKENI. The V gene end was trimmed by 3 bases and the J gene end by 2 bases; junction bases not matched to a gene: 11. The CDR3 loop is CASSPLAPTSGNTGELFF. The CDR3 DNA sequence: TGTGCCAGCTCACCCCTGGCTCCCACTAGCGGAAACACCGGGGAGCTGTTTTTT.

V gene TRBV2 combines with J gene TRBJ2-3; TRBD2 matches at 14 bases. This CDR3 is built from 17 residues. Germline V lookup: CDR1 SNHLY, CDR2 FYNNEI. Trimming removed 4 bases from V and 0 bases from J; junction bases left unmatched: 3. CDR3 bases: TGTGCCAGCAGTGGACTAGCGGGAGGGCCTAGCACAGATACGCAGTATTTT. This sequence encodes CASSGLAGGPSTDTQYF.

This clone was counted a few times. The chain employs TRBV27 and TRBJ1-1; tentative D call: TRBD1 (6 bases). Trimming took off 6 bases at V and 0 bases at J, with 14 bases between the two ends. CDR3 length: 15 amino acids. Germline loops: CDR1 MNHEY, CDR2 SMNVEV (reference sequence). CDR3 in DNA: TGTGCCAGCAGATCAAGGGGGGAAATGAACACTGAAGCTTTCTTT. Amino acid sequence: CASRSRGEMNTEAFF.

CDR3 nucleotide sequence: TGTGCCAGCAGTTCCGGGACAGGTCGTAGCAATCAGCCCCAGCATTTT. Translation gives CASSSGTGRSNQPQHF. This chain connects TRBV6-5 to TRBJ1-5; 8 nucleotides match TRBD1. The V gene's germline CDR1 is MNHEY and CDR2 SVGAGI. V shed 4 bases and J 0 bases; nucleotides not matched to a gene: 5. CDR3 length: 16 residues.

The genes are TRBV27 and TRBJ1-4; the D is unclear. V was shortened by 3 bases and J by 7 bases, with 9 bases between the two germline ends. This CDR3 has 13 amino acids. CDR1 is MNHEY and CDR2 is SMNVEV in the germline V gene (reference sequence). The CDR3 reads CASSLAGSEKLFF. The DNA of the CDR3 is TGTGCCAGCAGTTTGGCAGGTAGTGAAAAACTGTTTTTT.

This chain connects TRBV14 to TRBJ1-1, with D unresolved. Trimming pared 8 bases from V and 1 base from J, leaving 11 bases between. There are 13 residues in the CDR3. The germline CDR1 and CDR2 sequences are SGHDN and FVKESK. CDR3 coding DNA: TGTGCCAGCCGACGGGCAGGGAACACTGAAGCTTTCTTT. Protein sequence: CASRRAGNTEAFF.

V and J are TRBV25-1 and TRBJ2-7, with 10 bases aligning to TRBD1. Trimming cost V 4 bases and J 4 bases; bases outside gene matches: 4. CDR3 size: 14 residues. Germline CDR1 reads MGHDK; CDR2 reads SYGVNS. CDR3 loop: CASSGQGASYEQYF. CDR3 sequence (DNA): TGTGCCAGCAGTGGACAGGGGGCGAGTTACGAGCAGTACTTC.

The chain links TRBV5-1 to TRBJ1-1; D not resolved. Trimming cost V 0 bases and J 3 bases, with 12 bases left between them. The CDR3 spans 15 residues. Germline CDR1 SGHRS, CDR2 YFSETQ. The CDR3 DNA is TGCGCCAGCAGCTTGGGAACGTCGGGGTACACTGAAGCTTTCTTT. Translation gives CASSLGTSGYTEAFF.

A single count supports this clone. This sequence joins TRBV5-1 and TRBJ1-1; 7 nucleotides line up with TRBD1. The CDR3 has 16 residues. Trimming took 5 bases from V and 2 from J; bases not matched to a gene: 12. The V gene's germline CDR1 is SGHRS and CDR2 YFSETQ. Here the CDR3 reads CASSSYVGQPNTEAFF. CDR3 DNA sequence: TGCGCCAGCAGTTCCTATGTGGGACAGCCAAACACTGAAGCTTTCTTT.

The chain recombines TRBV4-1 with TRBJ2-7; possible D gene TRBD1, 6 bases. This CDR3 has 15 residues. V was cut by 1 base and J by 1 base, with 11 bases left in between. Germline assignment: CDR1 MGHRA and CDR2 YSYEKL. The CDR3 loop is CASSQASGQSYEQYF. The CDR3 DNA sequence: TGCGCCAGCAGCCAAGCGAGCGGACAGTCCTACGAGCAGTACTTC.